This T cell receptor (beta chain) was recovered during a study of metastatic and nonmetastatic thyroid tumors. Looking at the study overall: Blood and tumor or nodule tissue repertoires from malignant and benign thyroid patients were compared. Whole-study results and caveats: Reported TCR beta diversity, measured in blood and tumor, was significantly higher for malignant thyroid tumors than for benign nodules.

None of the patients had undergone any treatment ahead of thyroid surgery. In the original workflow: To classify distant metastasis in papillary thyroid cancer, a model was built from CDR3 differences across clinicopathological groups. Via MiXCR, TCRdb re-called the PCR reads. The V and J calls shown here were made by TCRdb, not taken from the authors' results. The sample lists 30,000 to 40,000 clones, approximately 20% occurring once. This clone appeared many times. Its specificity is not known. There are 15 residues in the CDR3. Per germline, CDR1 MNHEY and CDR2 SVGAGI. V gave up 0 bases and J gave up 2 bases, with 7 bases separating them.

The sample consisted of blood. The rearrangement links TRBV6-5 to TRBJ2-2, with no clear D. This receptor was obtained from a female donor with papillary thyroid cancer or a benign thyroid nodule (not recorded which). Some clones in this sample may be carry-over from other donors' samples. The DNA for the CDR3 is TGTGCCAGCAGTTACTCGGACCTTAACACCGGGGAGCTGTTTTTT. Protein: CASSYSDLNTGELFF.